One sample yielded the 22 T cell receptor beta chains listed below, sequenced in a study of blood T cell repertoires in COVID-19. Only in-frame clones appear in the TCRdb table, and some are missing; sequencing was by immunoSEQ multiplex PCR. In the table there are 65,000 to 90,000 clones, around 86% of which are singletons. Sequenced sample: peripheral blood. The receptor set was obtained from a man over 45 with active COVID-19.

The chain joins TRBV30 to TRBJ2-2; maybe TRBD1 (6 bases). CDR3 length equals 14 residues. Trimming took off 2 bases at V and 4 bases at J, with 11 bases between the two ends. The germline V gene encodes CDR1 GTSNPN and CDR2 SVGIG (reference sequence). The CDR3 protein is CAWSSQGFTGELFF. The CDR3 DNA reads TGTGCCTGGAGTTCACAGGGTTTCACCGGGGAGCTGTTTTTT.

This chain joins TRBV27 and TRBJ1-3; D might be TRBD1 (5 bases). V was clipped by 2 bases and J by 0 bases, with 8 bases between them. The CDR3 contains 15 residues. Per the germline V gene, CDR1 is MNHEY and CDR2 is SMNVEV (reference sequence). The CDR3 reads CASSLTGDSGNTIYF. The CDR3 nucleotides read TGTGCCAGCAGTTTAACAGGTGACTCTGGAAACACCATATATTTT.

The chain recombines TRBV19 with TRBJ2-7, with 9 bases aligning to TRBD1. Per germline, CDR1 LNHDA and CDR2 SQIVND (reference sequence). This CDR3 has 15 residues. J gave up 6 bases and V 9 bases, and 15 bases lay outside the gene matches. DNA for the CDR3: TGTGCCAGCGAGACGGGGAGGACAGGGGCCTCCGAGCAGTACTTC. Its protein is CASETGRTGASEQYF.

The chain employs TRBV28 and TRBJ2-7; 9 bases align to TRBD1. V trimming: 8 bases; J trimming: 6 bases; junction bases outside the gene matches: 5. The germline V gene encodes CDR1 MDHEN and CDR2 SYDVKM. There are 12 residues in the CDR3. In DNA form, the CDR3 reads TGTGCCAGCGGACAGGGGACGAGCGAGCAGTACTTC. This translates into CASGQGTSEQYF.

The gene calls are TRBV6-1 and TRBJ1-6; no clear D. Germline V gene sequence: CDR1 MNHNS, CDR2 SASEGT. The V and J ends lost 0 bases and 16 bases respectively, with 19 bases between them. The CDR3 sequence is 15 residues long. The CDR3 bases are TGTGCCAGCAGTGAAGCAGACACCTACCTTCACGCACTCCACTTT. The encoded protein is CASSEADTYLHALHF.

This clone turned up a few times. The chain recombines TRBV27 with TRBJ2-7; TRBD1 is a possible D gene (6 bases). CDR1 MNHEY and CDR2 SMNVEV come from the germline V gene (reference sequence). V was pared by 8 bases and J by 4 bases, with 21 bases between. This CDR3 comprises 15 residues. Here the CDR3 reads CASGSRIQGNYEQYF. The CDR3 DNA reads TGTGCCAGCGGCAGCCGGATACAGGGAAATTACGAGCAGTACTTC.

This clone was detected only a few times. This sequence joins TRBV5-4 and TRBJ1-6; possible D gene TRBD1, 5 bases. Germline V gene lookup returns CDR1 SGHNT and CDR2 YYREEE (reference sequence). This CDR3 contains 14 residues. Deletions cut 0 bases from V and 10 bases from J, with 11 bases between. Here the CDR3 reads CASSLAGHPSPLHF. CDR3 coding DNA: TGTGCCAGCAGCTTGGCAGGACACCCATCACCCCTCCACTTT.

In DNA form, the CDR3 reads TGCGCCAGCAGCCAAGAGGTCGGGGGGGTTGTAAATTCACCCCTCCACTTT. Translating gives CASSQEVGGVVNSPLHF. V is TRBV4-3 and J is TRBJ1-6, with D perhaps TRBD1 (5 bases). This CDR3 region has 17 residues. Germline CDR1 LGHNA, CDR2 YSLEER. The V end lost 0 bases, the J end lost 7 bases, and 16 bases lay between the germline ends.

J is TRBJ2-6 and V is TRBV4-1; 9 bases fit TRBD1. The CDR3 is 16 residues long. CDR1 MGHRA and CDR2 YSYEKL come from the germline V gene. V lost 4 bases to trimming and J lost 2 bases; unmatched junction nucleotides: 3. The CDR3 loop is CASSRQGGAGANVLTF. The CDR3 DNA follows: TGCGCCAGCAGCCGACAGGGGGGAGCTGGGGCCAACGTCCTGACTTTC.

The J gene is TRBJ2-1, the V gene TRBV7-2; D is perhaps TRBD2 (5 bases). Germline V CDR1 and CDR2: SGHTA, FQGNSA. CDR3 length: 14 residues. V was clipped by 5 bases and J by 2 bases, with 10 bases between them. CDR3 region: CASSLDGAYNEQFF. The CDR3 DNA sequence: TGTGCCAGCAGCCTCGACGGGGCCTACAATGAGCAGTTCTTC.

The count of this clone is one. This rearrangement joins TRBV2 to TRBJ2-3, with D maybe TRBD1 (6 bases). The germline V gene has CDR1 SNHLY and CDR2 FYNNEI. This CDR3 is 13 amino acids long. Trimming removed 7 bases at V and 3 bases at J, with 11 bases between. The CDR3 DNA reads as TGTGCCAGCAAGGGGGAGTGGACAGATACGCAGTATTTT. This gives the protein CASKGEWTDTQYF.

The gene calls are TRBV4-1 and TRBJ2-3; 7 bases fit TRBD2. V lost 0 bases and J lost 2; bases outside the gene matches: 5. The CDR3 sequence is 16 residues long. Per the germline V gene, CDR1 is MGHRA and CDR2 is YSYEKL. CDR3 in amino acids: CASSQEHLADTDTQYF. Written as DNA, the CDR3 is TGCGCCAGCAGCCAAGAGCATCTAGCGGACACAGATACGCAGTATTTT.

The rearrangement links TRBV29-1 to TRBJ1-1; 9 bases are shared with TRBD1. CDR3 length: 16 residues. V was clipped by 3 bases and J by 1 base; unmatched bases: 9. In germline, CDR1 is SQVTM, CDR2 ANQGSEA. CDR3 nucleotides: TGCAGCGTTGATCAACGGACAGGGGAATGGAACACTGAAGCTTTCTTT. It is translated as CSVDQRTGEWNTEAFF.

This rearrangement joins TRBV5-1 to TRBJ2-7, with 7 bases matching TRBD2. CDR1 and CDR2 from the germline V gene are SGHRS and YFSETQ. CDR3 length equals 14 residues. The V gene end was trimmed by 0 bases and the J gene end by 7 bases; junction bases not matched to a gene: 7. In DNA form, the CDR3 reads TGCGCCAGCAGCTTGGGTGCGGGGGTTGGTGAGCAGTACTTC. Protein sequence: CASSLGAGVGEQYF.

The gene calls are TRBV28 and TRBJ2-7; 9 nucleotides line up with TRBD2. Unmatched junction bases numbered 9, after V lost 10 bases and J lost 2 bases. Per the germline V gene, CDR1 is MDHEN and CDR2 is SYDVKM. The CDR3 length is 14 residues. The CDR3 protein is CATSGAPNTYEQYF. CDR3 nucleotides: TGTGCCACTAGCGGGGCCCCCAATACCTACGAGCAGTACTTC.

The gene calls are TRBV6-6 and TRBJ1-1; TRBD1 agrees at 7 bases. The CDR3 consists of 15 residues. The germline V gene has CDR1 MNHNY and CDR2 SVGAGI (reference sequence). The junction had 9 bases not matched to a gene; V was cut back by 0 bases and J by 8 bases. CDR3 protein: CASSYSKGGQLEAFF. For the CDR3, the DNA is TGTGCCAGCAGTTACTCGAAAGGGGGACAGCTAGAAGCTTTCTTT.

This rearrangement joins TRBV3-1 (or the pseudogene TRBV3-2) to TRBJ1-3; 8 nucleotides align to TRBD1. CDR1 LGHDT and CDR2 YNNKEL come from the germline V gene (reference sequence). There are 15 residues in the CDR3. The junction had 6 bases not matched to a gene; V was cut back by 4 bases and J by 4 bases. The CDR3 DNA follows: TGTGCCAGCAGCCGCACAGGGGGGGGCGGAAACACCATATATTTT. As protein: CASSRTGGGGNTIYF.

The chain uses TRBV25-1 and TRBJ1-1, with a weak D call TRBD1 (6 bases). CDR1 MGHDK and CDR2 SYGVNS come from the germline V gene. This CDR3 region has 13 residues. The V gene lost 7 bases and the J gene lost 1 base, with 10 bases spanning the gap. CDR3 DNA sequence: TGTGCCAGCACGGGACATGCGAACACTGAAGCTTTCTTT. Translated, it gives CASTGHANTEAFF.

V gene TRBV29-1 combines with J gene TRBJ1-6; 7 positions agree with TRBD1. Germline trimming cut 6 bases from V and 7 bases from J; bases unmatched to any gene: 9. The CDR3 length is 14 residues. In germline, CDR1 is SQVTM, CDR2 ANQGSEA. CDR3 region: CSVRYGTVNSPLHF. In DNA, the CDR3 is TGCAGCGTCAGATATGGGACAGTAAATTCACCCCTCCACTTT.

A few counts support this clone. The chain recombines TRBV7-9 with TRBJ2-3; tentatively, D is TRBD2 (6 bases). Germline V gene data show CDR1 as SEHNR and CDR2 as FQNEAQ (reference sequence). The CDR3 is 15 amino acids. Trimming removed 5 bases from V and 6 bases from J, with 18 bases in between. As DNA, the CDR3 is TGTGCCAGCAGCAAATACCGGGACTCTACCGATACGCAGTATTTT. It yields the protein CASSKYRDSTDTQYF.

The rearrangement joins TRBV7-2 to TRBJ2-3; D is perhaps TRBD2 (6 bases). Germline V gene data show CDR1 as SGHTA and CDR2 as FQGNSA. The germline V and J ends were trimmed by 1 base and 2 bases, with 13 bases remaining between them. This CDR3 has 16 amino acids. CDR3 sequence (DNA): TGTGCCAGCAGCTTAGGGTTGGGGGAGGCCACAGATACGCAGTATTTT. It translates to CASSLGLGEATDTQYF. The complete variable domain, with remaining parts taken from reference TRBV7-2 and TRBJ2-3, reads GAGVSQSPSNKVTEKGKDVELRCDPISGHTALYWYRQSLGQGLEFLIYFQGNSAPDKSGLPSDRFSAERTGGSVSTLTIQRTQQEDSAVYLCASSLGLGEATDTQYFGPGTRLTVL.

J is TRBJ1-2 and V is TRBV7-2; 8 bases match TRBD1. This CDR3 spans 15 amino acids. Germline CDR1 and CDR2: SGHTA and FQGNSA. V shed 0 bases and J 4 bases; nucleotides not matched to a gene: 4. The CDR3 DNA reads TGTGCCAGCAGCTTAGCAGACAGGGGATCCTATGGCTACACCTTC. Its protein is CASSLADRGSYGYTF. The entire variable domain, with the rest obtained from reference TRBV7-2 and TRBJ1-2, is as follows: GAGVSQSPSNKVTEKGKDVELRCDPISGHTALYWYRQSLGQGLEFLIYFQGNSAPDKSGLPSDRFSAERTGGSVSTLTIQRTQQEDSAVYLCASSLADRGSYGYTFGSGTRLTVV.